These T cell receptor beta chains were read from a single sample in a study of T-cell memory formation after mild COVID-19. TCRdb reanalysed the 5' RACE reads using MiXCR and keeps one entry per CDR3 protein. This sample has tens of thousands of distinct CDR3 sequences, with 10% to 15% found just once. The sequencing sample was made of PBMCs or a T cell subset sorted from them (not recorded which). The receptors derive from an adult woman who had mild COVID-19 (a few samples of this study predate the infection). Cell type and time point are not known. CDR3s include the opening cysteine and the closing phenylalanine or tryptophan. The order of the fields is clone size, V gene, J gene, D gene, CDR3 protein, CDR3 DNA. D genes are given only for firm matches. Size is omitted from some rows. Given values are once, few, many or a class for expanded clones.

clone_size: NA
v_call: TRBV7-2
j_call: TRBJ2-3
d_call: NA
cdr3_aa: CASSTGLPTQYF
cdr3_nt: TGTGCCAGCAGCACAGGGCTCCCTACGCAGTATTTT

clone_size: many
v_call: TRBV20-1
j_call: TRBJ1-2
d_call: TRBD1
cdr3_aa: CSAFGTGANYGYTF
cdr3_nt: TGCAGTGCCTTTGGGACAGGGGCTAACTATGGCTACACCTTC

clone_size: few
v_call: TRBV7-2
j_call: TRBJ2-3
d_call: NA
cdr3_aa: CASSLETVVVTDTQYF
cdr3_nt: TGTGCCAGCAGCTTAGAGACGGTGGTGGTCACAGATACGCAGTATTTT

clone_size: NA
v_call: TRBV7-2
j_call: TRBJ1-2
d_call: NA
cdr3_aa: CASSLITDSLYGYTF
cdr3_nt: TGTGCCAGCAGCTTAATAACCGACAGCTTATATGGCTACACCTTC

clone_size: NA
v_call: TRBV30
j_call: TRBJ1-5
d_call: TRBD1
cdr3_aa: CAWSVGQGNQPQHF
cdr3_nt: TGTGCCTGGAGTGTAGGACAGGGCAATCAGCCCCAGCATTTT

clone_size: NA
v_call: TRBV6-2/TRBV6-3
j_call: TRBJ1-1
d_call: NA
cdr3_aa: CASSLDYTEAFF
cdr3_nt: TGTGCCAGCAGTTTGGACTACACTGAAGCTTTCTTT

clone_size: few
v_call: TRBV13
j_call: TRBJ1-1
d_call: NA
cdr3_aa: CASSLAAGSRGLNTEAFF
cdr3_nt: TGTGCCAGCAGCTTGGCTGCGGGGAGCCGGGGATTGAACACTGAAGCTTTCTTT

clone_size: few
v_call: TRBV15
j_call: TRBJ2-1
d_call: NA
cdr3_aa: CATSFSAALQFF
cdr3_nt: TGTGCCACCAGCTTCTCGGCCGCTCTTCAGTTCTTC

clone_size: NA
v_call: TRBV9
j_call: TRBJ2-1
d_call: NA
cdr3_aa: CASSPGGFSNEQFF
cdr3_nt: TGTGCCTCCTCCCCGGGCGGGTTTAGCAATGAGCAGTTCTTC

clone_size: NA
v_call: TRBV4-3
j_call: TRBJ2-1
d_call: TRBD2
cdr3_aa: CASSQDGEIAGIHEQFF
cdr3_nt: TGCGCCAGCAGCCAAGATGGGGAAATAGCGGGAATACATGAGCAGTTCTTC

clone_size: few
v_call: TRBV7-2
j_call: TRBJ1-1
d_call: TRBD1
cdr3_aa: CASSLGGGAFF
cdr3_nt: TGTGCCAGCAGCCTGGGAGGGGGCGCTTTCTTT

clone_size: few
v_call: TRBV24-1
j_call: TRBJ2-5
d_call: TRBD1
cdr3_aa: CATSDWDSQETQYF
cdr3_nt: TGTGCCACCAGTGATTGGGACAGCCAAGAGACCCAGTACTTC

clone_size: NA
v_call: TRBV12-3/TRBV12-4
j_call: TRBJ1-2
d_call: NA
cdr3_aa: CASMGGDYGYTF
cdr3_nt: TGTGCCAGCATGGGGGGCGACTATGGCTACACCTTC

clone_size: once
v_call: TRBV27
j_call: TRBJ1-1
d_call: NA
cdr3_aa: CASSLRNRVRSTEAFF
cdr3_nt: TGTGCCAGCAGTTTACGGAACAGGGTACGCAGCACTGAAGCTTTCTTT

clone_size: few
v_call: TRBV2
j_call: TRBJ2-5
d_call: TRBD1
cdr3_aa: CASTAPTGWETQYF
cdr3_nt: TGTGCCAGCACCGCCCCGACAGGGTGGGAGACCCAGTACTTC

clone_size: NA
v_call: TRBV4-1
j_call: TRBJ1-5
d_call: NA
cdr3_aa: CASSQRDTGPGAGQPQHF
cdr3_nt: TGCGCCAGCAGCCAGAGGGATACGGGCCCGGGGGCCGGACAGCCCCAGCATTTT

clone_size: NA
v_call: TRBV4-1
j_call: TRBJ2-7
d_call: TRBD1
cdr3_aa: CASSPIGQGHSYEQYF
cdr3_nt: TGCGCCAGCAGCCCGATTGGACAGGGTCATTCCTACGAGCAGTACTTC

clone_size: many
v_call: TRBV7-6
j_call: TRBJ2-5
d_call: NA
cdr3_aa: CASSSTGKETQYF
cdr3_nt: TGTGCCAGCAGCTCCACAGGAAAAGAGACCCAGTACTTC

clone_size: NA
v_call: TRBV7-6
j_call: TRBJ1-2
d_call: NA
cdr3_aa: CASSLSGRTDPNYGYTF
cdr3_nt: TGTGCCAGCAGCTTATCGGGGCGGACTGACCCTAACTATGGCTACACCTTC

clone_size: NA
v_call: TRBV5-4
j_call: TRBJ2-7
d_call: NA
cdr3_aa: CASSGDSQGKSYEQYF
cdr3_nt: TGTGCCAGCAGCGGGGATTCACAGGGTAAGAGCTACGAGCAGTACTTC

clone_size: few
v_call: TRBV2
j_call: TRBJ2-7
d_call: NA
cdr3_aa: CASSETAVGGANEQYF
cdr3_nt: TGTGCCAGCAGTGAAACAGCTGTGGGAGGTGCCAACGAGCAGTACTTC

clone_size: NA
v_call: TRBV5-1
j_call: TRBJ2-5
d_call: TRBD2
cdr3_aa: CASSSLGLAAQETQYF
cdr3_nt: TGCGCCAGCAGCTCACTAGGACTAGCGGCCCAAGAGACCCAGTACTTC

clone_size: NA
v_call: TRBV7-9
j_call: TRBJ2-7
d_call: NA
cdr3_aa: CASSFGNYEQYF
cdr3_nt: TGTGCCAGCAGCTTCGGCAACTACGAGCAGTACTTC

clone_size: NA
v_call: TRBV6-1
j_call: TRBJ1-1
d_call: TRBD1
cdr3_aa: CASSDQGANTEAFF
cdr3_nt: TGTGCCAGCAGTGATCAGGGGGCCAACACTGAAGCTTTCTTT

clone_size: few
v_call: TRBV3-1
j_call: TRBJ1-2
d_call: NA
cdr3_aa: CASSQSGSEWFGGYTF
cdr3_nt: TGTGCCAGCAGCCAATCAGGGTCGGAATGGTTCGGCGGCTACACCTTC

clone_size: NA
v_call: TRBV14
j_call: TRBJ2-7
d_call: NA
cdr3_aa: CASSQVFYEQYF
cdr3_nt: TGTGCCAGCAGCCAAGTGTTCTACGAGCAGTACTTC

clone_size: NA
v_call: TRBV21-1
j_call: TRBJ2-7
d_call: NA
cdr3_aa: CASSKEKGQGPYEQYF
cdr3_nt: TGTGCCAGCAGCAAAGAAAAGGGACAGGGACCCTACGAGCAGTACTTC

clone_size: few
v_call: TRBV15
j_call: TRBJ2-1
d_call: TRBD2
cdr3_aa: CATSRGAGAVAEQFF
cdr3_nt: TGTGCCACCAGCAGAGGAGCGGGAGCGGTTGCTGAGCAGTTCTTC

clone_size: few
v_call: TRBV9
j_call: TRBJ2-2
d_call: NA
cdr3_aa: CASSVGGLNTGELFF
cdr3_nt: TGTGCCAGCAGCGTAGGAGGGCTTAACACCGGGGAGCTGTTTTTT

clone_size: NA
v_call: TRBV24-1
j_call: TRBJ1-5
d_call: NA
cdr3_aa: CATSDRQQGDQPQHF
cdr3_nt: TGTGCCACCAGTGATCGCCAACAGGGAGATCAGCCCCAGCATTTT

clone_size: NA
v_call: TRBV7-8
j_call: TRBJ2-5
d_call: NA
cdr3_aa: CASSFGGTGETQYF
cdr3_nt: TGTGCCAGCAGCTTCGGGGGAACCGGCGAGACCCAGTACTTC

clone_size: few
v_call: TRBV5-8
j_call: TRBJ2-1
d_call: NA
cdr3_aa: CASSLDQGDNEQFF
cdr3_nt: TGTGCCAGCAGCTTGGACCAGGGTGATAATGAGCAGTTCTTC

clone_size: few
v_call: TRBV12-3/TRBV12-4
j_call: TRBJ2-7
d_call: NA
cdr3_aa: CASSLVGREQYF
cdr3_nt: TGTGCCAGCAGTTTAGTGGGCAGAGAGCAGTACTTC

clone_size: NA
v_call: TRBV27
j_call: TRBJ1-1
d_call: TRBD1
cdr3_aa: CASSPGGMNTEAFF
cdr3_nt: TGTGCCAGCAGTCCAGGGGGAATGAACACTGAAGCTTTCTTT